This TCR beta chain was obtained from a study of CD8+CD57+ T cells in acquired aplastic anemia. Trimming removed 6 bases from V and 1 base from J, with 16 bases in between. CDR3 length: 14 residues. Looked up from germline, CDR1 is DFQATT and CDR2 is SNEGSKA (reference sequence). Flow cytometry had shown expanded CD8+CD57+ cells in the patients chosen for sequencing. TCR beta VDJ and CDR3 profiling used genomic DNA as template. TCRdb independently ran MiXCR on the reads; one entry per CDR3 protein. The sample comprises approximately 470,000 distinct CDR3 sequences, less than 35% of which are singletons, and under 0.95% rests with the top ten. This clonotype was counted many times.

The origin of this receptor is a human donor with aplastic anemia. The specimen sequenced was sorted CD4+, CD8+, or CD8+CD57+ T cells (not recorded which) from PBMCs. This chain links TRBV20-1 with TRBJ2-7; D is possibly TRBD1 or TRBD2 (5 bases each). The DNA for the CDR3 is TGCAGTGCCCTTCGGACGGGACGGTCCTACGAGCAGTACTTC. Protein: CSALRTGRSYEQYF.